This TCR beta chain originates from a study of blood T cell repertoires in COVID-19 (dated by TCRdb to 2020 to 2022). In the study overall: Collaborator samples came from the United States, Italy and Spain and covered acute and convalescent phases of COVID-19. The material from the prospective study consisted of cDNA or gDNA derived from T cells, B-cell-depleted T cells, or PBMCs. The dataset comprised deeply sampled blood TCRbeta repertoires from subjects exposed to, actively infected with, or recovered from COVID-19. The repertoires were made available in a free public database intended to serve as a resource for research on the immune response to SARS-CoV-2. The samples were drawn from two sources: the first 160 participants of the ongoing ImmuneRACE study, and 1,000 to 1,500 subjects contributed by 6 global collaborators. A de-identified subject ID, COVID-19 status, age in years and sex were almost always included in the sample metadata. Where available, HLA class I and class II types were obtained from metadata supplied by the sample provider rather than from assay-based typing.

The collaborating institutions used their own protocols to collect whole blood in K2EDTA tubes. For TCRbeta analysis, collaborator samples were shipped as frozen whole blood, as isolated PBMCs, or as DNA extracted from either sample type. Here is what the overall study found, with its caveats: Clinical and demographic metadata were provided uncurated, with the amount varying by source and participant.

TCRbeta CDR3 regions were amplified from genomic DNA using the immunoSEQ Assay, a bias-controlled multiplex PCR. The original pipeline was this. The number of nucleated cells in each sample was estimated from the amplification of reference gene primers within the assay. To quantify the absolute abundance of each unique TCRbeta CDR3 rearrangement, sequence reads were collapsed and filtered. For each sample, productive Simpson clonality was calculated as the square root of Simpson's diversity index over productive rearrangements. TCRdb took over this immuneACCESS table, retaining in-frame rearrangements with V and J assigned. Such tables are incomplete; in checked studies, under half of the missing clones stem from an unresolved V gene, and the remainder is unexplained. V and J calls and clone size come straight from that table; D and trimming were deduced from the DNA. The sample yields 200,000 to 300,000 clones; around 90% were counted once. Roughly 0.8% of the sample is taken by the ten largest.

In regard to this clone: What this receptor recognizes is not known. Base qualities are not provided; no much larger clone lies one nucleotide away.

The sequence came from a woman aged 30 to 39 with acute or convalescent COVID-19. The sequencing input was peripheral blood.

DNA sequence: TGTGCCAGCAGCTCCCTAGGTAACCCAGGGGTAAATGAGCAGTTCTTC. This translates into CASSSLGNPGVNEQFF. The rearrangement combines TRBV5-8 with TRBJ2-1, and the D gene may be TRBD1, 6 bases matching. The germline ends are 20 bases apart after V is trimmed by 3 bases and J by 7 bases. The germline V gene gives CDR1 as SGHTS and CDR2 as YDEGEE. From the cysteine through the phenylalanine, the CDR3 covers 16 amino acids. Left in the record is the CDR3 DNA by itself, 48 bases read in frame from the first base.